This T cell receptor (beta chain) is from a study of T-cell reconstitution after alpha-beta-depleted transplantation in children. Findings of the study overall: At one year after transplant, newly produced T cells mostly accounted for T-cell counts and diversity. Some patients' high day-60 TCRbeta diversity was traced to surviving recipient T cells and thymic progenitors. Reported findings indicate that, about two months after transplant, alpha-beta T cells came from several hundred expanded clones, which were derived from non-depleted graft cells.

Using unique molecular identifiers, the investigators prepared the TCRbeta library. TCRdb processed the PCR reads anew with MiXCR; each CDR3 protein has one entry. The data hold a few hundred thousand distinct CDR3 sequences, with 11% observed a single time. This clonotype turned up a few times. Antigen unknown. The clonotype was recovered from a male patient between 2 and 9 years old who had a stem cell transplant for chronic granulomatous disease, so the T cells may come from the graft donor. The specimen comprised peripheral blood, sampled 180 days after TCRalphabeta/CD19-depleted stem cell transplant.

The CDR3 loop is CASSYSPGRYYEQYF. As DNA, the CDR3 is TGTGCCAGCAGTTATTCCCCAGGGAGATACTACGAGCAGTACTTC. V usage is TRBV6-5 and J usage is TRBJ2-7; D is perhaps TRBD1 or TRBD2 (5 bases each). The CDR3 has 15 amino acids. The V end lost 3 bases, the J end lost 3 bases, and 15 bases lay between the germline ends. Germline V CDR1 and CDR2: MNHEY, SVGAGI.